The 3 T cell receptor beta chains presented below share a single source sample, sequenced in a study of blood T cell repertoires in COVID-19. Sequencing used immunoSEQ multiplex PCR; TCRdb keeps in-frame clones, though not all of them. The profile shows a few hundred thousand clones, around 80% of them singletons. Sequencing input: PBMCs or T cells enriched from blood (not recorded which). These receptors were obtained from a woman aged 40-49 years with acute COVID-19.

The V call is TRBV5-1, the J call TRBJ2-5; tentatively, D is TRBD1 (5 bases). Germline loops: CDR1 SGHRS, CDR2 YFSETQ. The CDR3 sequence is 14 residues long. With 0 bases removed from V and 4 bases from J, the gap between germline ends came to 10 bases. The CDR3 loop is CASSLDPGRETQYF. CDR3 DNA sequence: TGCGCCAGCAGCTTGGATCCAGGGCGAGAGACCCAGTACTTC.

The CDR3 nucleotides are TGTGCCAGCTCACCACGCCGGCAGGACACTGAAGCTTTCTTT. Protein: CASSPRRQDTEAFF. The chain uses TRBV18 and TRBJ1-1; D gene uncertain. CDR1 and CDR2 (germline): KGHSH, LQKENI. V was shortened by 1 base and J by 3 bases, with 9 bases between the two germline ends. The CDR3 extends over 14 amino acids.

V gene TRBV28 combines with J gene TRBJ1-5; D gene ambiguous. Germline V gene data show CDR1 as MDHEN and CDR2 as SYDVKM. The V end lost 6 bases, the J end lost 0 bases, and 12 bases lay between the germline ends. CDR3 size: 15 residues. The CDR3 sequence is CASSSTDYSNQPQHF. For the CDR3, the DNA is TGTGCCAGCAGCTCTACAGATTATAGCAATCAGCCCCAGCATTTT.